The entry below describes one TCR beta chain. As yet, its antigen is unknown. The sample originates from a study of shared clonotypes between healthy human individuals. Study overall: Per donor, CD8 memory used one plate, CD8 naive used two, CD4 memory used three and CD4 naive used three. Study conclusions and caveats: A generally larger estimated richness was seen in naive subsets than in memory subsets.

The CDR3 runs 13 residues. Deletions cut 2 bases from V and 11 bases from J, with 15 bases between. Germline-derived CDR1 and CDR2 are MDHEN and SYDVKM. Some clones are missing from TCRdb's copy, which holds only in-frame ones; the method was immunoSEQ multiplex PCR. The data hold more than 550,000 clones, with less than 95% observed a single time. The rearrangement links TRBV28 to TRBJ2-5, with a tentative D call TRBD2 (6 bases). This TCR came from a man between 18 and 29 years old in good health. Some clones in this sample may be carry-over from other donors' samples. Sequenced sample: memory CD8+ T cells from PBMCs. The subset denotes: CD45RO+ cells pooled with CCR7-negative TemRA cells. The CDR3 nucleotides read TGTGCCAGCAGTTTACCGGAGGGTCGGGAGCAGTACTTC. It is translated as CASSLPEGREQYF.